A selection of T cell receptor beta chains follows, all from one sample in a study of blood T cells in healthy people across ages. One entry per CDR3 protein, called by TCRdb with MiXCR from the 5' RACE reads. The sample shows 750,000 to 950,000 distinct CDR3 sequences, about a quarter of them seen only once. The same sample was also used in a study of T cells of mothers and their children.

The specimen was blood. The receptors were gathered from a boy aged 5-17 years in good health. The CDR3 runs from the conserved cysteine through the conserved F or W. A D gene is named only where the DNA matches it firmly. Size tells how often a clone was seen (once, few, many) or the class of an expanded clone, and some rows leave it out.

size: NA; V: TRBV3-1; D: NA; J: TRBJ1-5; DNA: TGTGCCAGCAGCCAAGCGCATGGCAATCAGCCCCAGCATTTT; CDR3: CASSQAHGNQPQHF
size: few; V: TRBV5-1; D: NA; J: TRBJ2-7; DNA: TGCGCCAGCAGCTTTGATAGAAGGGGAACCGAGCAGTACTTC; CDR3: CASSFDRRGTEQYF
size: NA; V: TRBV12-3/TRBV12-4; D: NA; J: TRBJ2-7; DNA: TGTGCCAGCAGCCGGACAGGAGCGGGCGGTCTCTACGAGCAGTACTTC; CDR3: CASSRTGAGGLYEQYF
size: few; V: TRBV7-9; D: NA; J: TRBJ2-7; DNA: TGTGCCAGCAGTTCTCCCCGGAGCTCCTACGAGCAGTACTTC; CDR3: CASSSPRSSYEQYF
size: NA; V: TRBV24-1; D: NA; J: TRBJ2-5; DNA: TGTGCCACCAGTGACCCGGGGCTAGCGGAGACCCAGTACTTC; CDR3: CATSDPGLAETQYF
size: NA; V: TRBV29-1; D: NA; J: TRBJ2-3; DNA: TGCAGCGGAGGAGGGATATCTCTCCGGGATACGCAGTATTTT; CDR3: CSGGGISLRDTQYF
size: NA; V: TRBV6-5; D: TRBD1; J: TRBJ2-7; DNA: TGTGCCAGCAGTTTAACCTCGACAGGGCCGCTACGAGGGCAGTACTTC; CDR3: CASSLTSTGPLRGQYF
size: NA; V: TRBV3-1; D: NA; J: TRBJ2-6; DNA: TGTGCCAGCAGCCGCTGGGACCTTCTAAGCTCTGGGGCCAACGTCCTGACTTTC; CDR3: CASSRWDLLSSGANVLTF
size: NA; V: TRBV2; D: TRBD1; J: TRBJ2-7; DNA: TGTGCCAGCAGTGAGGGCAGGGGGACCTACGAGCAGTACTTC; CDR3: CASSEGRGTYEQYF
size: NA; V: TRBV7-9; D: NA; J: TRBJ1-2; DNA: TGTGCCAGCAGTTTAGACAGGCATTATGGCTACACCTTC; CDR3: CASSLDRHYGYTF
size: few; V: TRBV6-2/TRBV6-3; D: NA; J: TRBJ2-6; DNA: TGTGCCAGCAGTTACTCACCGGGGGATAGGGCTGGGGCCAACGTCCTGACTTTC; CDR3: CASSYSPGDRAGANVLTF
size: NA; V: TRBV2; D: NA; J: TRBJ1-2; DNA: TGTGCCAGCAGTGAAAGGCCCAGACTCTTCGGCTACACCTTC; CDR3: CASSERPRLFGYTF
size: few; V: TRBV28; D: NA; J: TRBJ2-3; DNA: TGTGCCAGCAGTCCCCCGGACAGACTCACAGATACGCAGTATTTT; CDR3: CASSPPDRLTDTQYF
size: NA; V: TRBV15; D: TRBD2; J: TRBJ2-5; DNA: TGTGCCACCAGCAGAGATCGCGGACTAGCGGGGGGAGGAGAGACCCAGTACTTC; CDR3: CATSRDRGLAGGGETQYF
size: few; V: TRBV6-5; D: NA; J: TRBJ1-2; DNA: TGTGCCAGCGCCAGGGGAGACTATGGCTACACCTTC; CDR3: CASARGDYGYTF
size: NA; V: TRBV5-1; D: NA; J: TRBJ2-6; DNA: TGCGCCAGCACCAAGTTGGGCTCTGGGGCCAACGTCCTGACTTTC; CDR3: CASTKLGSGANVLTF
size: NA; V: TRBV6-5; D: NA; J: TRBJ1-4; DNA: TGTGCCAGCAGTTACTCGTTCAGTGTTGAAAAACTGTTTTTT; CDR3: CASSYSFSVEKLFF
size: NA; V: TRBV12-3/TRBV12-4; D: NA; J: TRBJ2-5; DNA: TGTGCCAGCAGTTCTACAGGGAGACTATACTGGCAGTACTTC; CDR3: CASSSTGRLYWQYF